This T cell receptor beta chain stems from a study of memory CD4+ T cells and cytomegalovirus serostatus. Study results and limitations: CD4+ memory repertoires contained about 40% of the 164 reported CMV TCRbeta sequences. Repertoires predicted CMV serostatus with median bootstrapped AUC of approximately 0.95.

The method was immunoSEQ multiplex PCR; TCRdb's version includes in-frame clones alone and lacks a portion of them. The sample comprises around 40,000 clones, roughly 77% of which are singletons, and about 0.79% rests with the top ten. Concerning this clone itself: No antigen is known for it.

Single viable CD3+CD4+CD8-CD45RO+ cells were sorted as the memory CD4+ T cells. Sequencing was performed on memory CD4+ T cells from blood. The sequence came from an adult in good health and CMV-seronegative.

CDR3 sequence reads: CASSLGQLAKNIQYF. The CDR3, as DNA: TGTGCCAGCAGCTTAGGACAGCTAGCCAAAAACATTCAGTACTTC. The chain combines TRBV7-8 with TRBJ2-4; maybe TRBD1 (5 bases). From germline, CDR1 is SGHVS and CDR2 FQNEAQ. The CDR3 length is 15 residues. The V end lost 1 base, the J end lost 0 bases, and 7 bases lay between the germline ends.